This T cell receptor beta chain was captured by sequencing in a study of T cells in Graves' hyperthyroidism and ophthalmopathy. For the study at large: Specimen type is peripheral blood, collected at initial diagnosis prior to any treatment.

The germline V gene has CDR1 SGDLS and CDR2 YYNGEE. The CDR3 has 16 amino acids. Trimming stripped 0 bases from V and 2 bases from J, with 13 bases between. Regions amplified from RNA transcripts were the TCR beta CDR3 regions. Primed by the HTBI set, a first-round RT-PCR was run on the TCR CDR3. TCRdb reanalysed the multiplex PCR reads using MiXCR and keeps one entry per CDR3 protein. Of approximately 400,000 distinct CDR3 sequences in the sample, more than 15% are singletons; the top ten hold around 7%. This clonotype was recorded a few times. Its antigen is as yet unknown. Notes on the study in general: Most expanded thyroid clonotypes above 0.001 recurred in blood.

The authors deemed Graves' hyperthyroidism stable absent ophthalmopathy progression within 18 months. Aged 18 to 65, the patients had hyperthyroidism that was newly diagnosed and had lasted under 2 months. Sequences were obtained from blood. The sequence was collected from a woman under 30 with Graves' hyperthyroidism. This sequence joins TRBV9 and TRBJ2-3; no reliable D call. DNA of the CDR3: TGTGCCAGCAGCGTAGCCCCCGGAGACGCCACAGATACGCAGTATTTT. It is translated as CASSVAPGDATDTQYF.